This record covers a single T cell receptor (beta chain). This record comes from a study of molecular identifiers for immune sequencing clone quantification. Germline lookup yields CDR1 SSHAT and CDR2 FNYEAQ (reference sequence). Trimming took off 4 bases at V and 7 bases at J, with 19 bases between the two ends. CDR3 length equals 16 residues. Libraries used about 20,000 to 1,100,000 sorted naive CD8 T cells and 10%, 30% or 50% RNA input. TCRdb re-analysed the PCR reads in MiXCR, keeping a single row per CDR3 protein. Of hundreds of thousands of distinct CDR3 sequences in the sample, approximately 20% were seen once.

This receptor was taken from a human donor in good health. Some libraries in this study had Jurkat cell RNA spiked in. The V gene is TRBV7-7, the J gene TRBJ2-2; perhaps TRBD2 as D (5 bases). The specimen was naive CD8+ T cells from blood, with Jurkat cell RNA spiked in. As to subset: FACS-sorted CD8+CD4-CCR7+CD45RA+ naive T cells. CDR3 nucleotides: TGTGCCAGCAGCTCCCGGCAGAAGGGAGCGAACGGGGAGCTGTTTTTT. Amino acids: CASSSRQKGANGELFF.